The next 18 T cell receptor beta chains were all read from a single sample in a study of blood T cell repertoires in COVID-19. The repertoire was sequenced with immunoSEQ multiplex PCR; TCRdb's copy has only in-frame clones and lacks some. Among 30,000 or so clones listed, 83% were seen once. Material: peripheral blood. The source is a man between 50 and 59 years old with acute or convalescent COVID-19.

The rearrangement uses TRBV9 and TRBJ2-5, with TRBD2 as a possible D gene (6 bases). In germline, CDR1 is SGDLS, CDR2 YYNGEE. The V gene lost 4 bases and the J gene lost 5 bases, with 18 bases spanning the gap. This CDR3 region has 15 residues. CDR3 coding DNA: TGTGCCAGCAGCTACTCTGGGACTGAGTGGGAGACCCAGTACTTC. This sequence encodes CASSYSGTEWETQYF.

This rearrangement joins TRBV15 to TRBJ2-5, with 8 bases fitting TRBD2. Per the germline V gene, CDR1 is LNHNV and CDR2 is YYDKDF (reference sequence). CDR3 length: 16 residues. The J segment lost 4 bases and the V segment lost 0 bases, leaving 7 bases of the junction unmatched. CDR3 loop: CATSRDWAGGGETQYF. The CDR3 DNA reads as TGTGCCACCAGCAGAGATTGGGCGGGGGGAGGAGAGACCCAGTACTTC. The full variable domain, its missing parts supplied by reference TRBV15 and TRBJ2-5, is DAMVIQNPRYQVTQFGKPVTLSCSQTLNHNVMYWYQQKSSQAPKLLFHYYDKDFNNEADTPDNFQSRRPNTSFCFLDIRSPGLGDTAMYLCATSRDWAGGGETQYFGPGTRLLVL.

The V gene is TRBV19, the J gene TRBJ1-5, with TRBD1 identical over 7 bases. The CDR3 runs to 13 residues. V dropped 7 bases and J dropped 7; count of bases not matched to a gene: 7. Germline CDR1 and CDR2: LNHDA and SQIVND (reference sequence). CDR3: CASIGQVDQPQHF. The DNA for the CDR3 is TGTGCCAGTATCGGACAGGTGGACCAGCCCCAGCATTTT.

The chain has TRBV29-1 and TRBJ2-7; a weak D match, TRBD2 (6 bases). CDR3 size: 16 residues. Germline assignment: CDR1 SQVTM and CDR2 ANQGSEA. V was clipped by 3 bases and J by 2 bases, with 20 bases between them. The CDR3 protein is CSVDWGETEYPYEQYF. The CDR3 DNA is TGCAGCGTTGATTGGGGGGAGACAGAGTACCCCTACGAGCAGTACTTC.

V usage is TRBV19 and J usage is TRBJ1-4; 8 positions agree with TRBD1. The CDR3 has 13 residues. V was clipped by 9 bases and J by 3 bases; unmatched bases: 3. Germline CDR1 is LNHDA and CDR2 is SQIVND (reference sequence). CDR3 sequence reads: CASSGQANEKLFF. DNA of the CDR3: TGTGCCAGCTCGGGACAGGCTAATGAAAAACTGTTTTTT.

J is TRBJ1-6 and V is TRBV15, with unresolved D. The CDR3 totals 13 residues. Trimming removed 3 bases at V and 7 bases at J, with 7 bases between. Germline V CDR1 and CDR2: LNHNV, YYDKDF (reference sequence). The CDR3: CATSSSGNSPLHF. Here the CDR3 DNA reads TGTGCCACCAGCAGTTCTGGCAATTCACCCCTCCACTTT.

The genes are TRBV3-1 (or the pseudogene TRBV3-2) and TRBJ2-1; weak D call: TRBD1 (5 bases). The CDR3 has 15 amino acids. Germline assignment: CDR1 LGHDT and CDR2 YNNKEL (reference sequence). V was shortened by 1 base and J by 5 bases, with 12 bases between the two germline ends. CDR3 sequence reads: CASSQVGAGNNEQFF. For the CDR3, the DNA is TGTGCCAGCAGCCAAGTTGGGGCAGGGAACAATGAGCAGTTCTTC.

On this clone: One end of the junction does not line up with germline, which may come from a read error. This chain's CDR3 is CASSLDRGETQYF. The CDR3 DNA reads as TGTGCTAGCAGCTTAGACAGGGGGGAGACCCAGTACTTC. The chain uses TRBV7-7 and TRBJ2-5; TRBD1 aligns across 9 bases. The CDR3 sequence is 13 residues long. Per germline, CDR1 SSHAT and CDR2 FNYEAQ (reference sequence).

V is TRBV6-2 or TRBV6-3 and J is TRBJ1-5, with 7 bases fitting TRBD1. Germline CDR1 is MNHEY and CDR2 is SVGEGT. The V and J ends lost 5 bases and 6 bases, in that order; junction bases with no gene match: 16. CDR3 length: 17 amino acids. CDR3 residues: CASSRRALTGLGQPQHF. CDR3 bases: TGTGCCAGCAGTCGCAGGGCCCTGACAGGGCTGGGTCAGCCCCAGCATTTT.

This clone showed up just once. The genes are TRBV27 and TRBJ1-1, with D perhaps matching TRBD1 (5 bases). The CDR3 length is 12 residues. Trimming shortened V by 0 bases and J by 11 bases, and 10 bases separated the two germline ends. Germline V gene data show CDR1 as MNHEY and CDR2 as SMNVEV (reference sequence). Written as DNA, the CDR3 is TGTGCCAGCAGTTTATCGAAGGGGCGCGCTTTCTTT. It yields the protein CASSLSKGRAFF.

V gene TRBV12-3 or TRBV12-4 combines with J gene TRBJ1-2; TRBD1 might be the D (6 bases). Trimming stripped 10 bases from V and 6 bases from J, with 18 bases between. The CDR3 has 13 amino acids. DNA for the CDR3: TGTGCCACCAACCGGGGGGGCGCACATGGCTACACCTTC. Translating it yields CATNRGGAHGYTF.

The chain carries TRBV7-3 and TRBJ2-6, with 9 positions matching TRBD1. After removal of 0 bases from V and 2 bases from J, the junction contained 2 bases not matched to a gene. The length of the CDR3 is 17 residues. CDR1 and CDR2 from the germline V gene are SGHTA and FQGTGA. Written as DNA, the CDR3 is TGTGCCAGCAGCTTAACGGGGGACAGGGCTGGGGCCAACGTCCTGACTTTC. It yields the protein CASSLTGDRAGANVLTF. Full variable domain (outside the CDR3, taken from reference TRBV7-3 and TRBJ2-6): GAGVSQTPSNKVTEKGKYVELRCDPISGHTALYWYRQSLGQGPEFLIYFQGTGAADDSGLPNDRFFAVRPEGSVSTLKIQRTERGDSAVYLCASSLTGDRAGANVLTFGAGSRLTVL.

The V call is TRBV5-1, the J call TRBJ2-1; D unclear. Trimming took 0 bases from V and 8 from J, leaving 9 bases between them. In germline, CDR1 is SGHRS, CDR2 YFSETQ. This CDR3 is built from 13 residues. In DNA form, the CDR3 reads TGCGCCAGCAGCTTGGTTTCCGTCGATGAGCAGTTCTTC. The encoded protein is CASSLVSVDEQFF.

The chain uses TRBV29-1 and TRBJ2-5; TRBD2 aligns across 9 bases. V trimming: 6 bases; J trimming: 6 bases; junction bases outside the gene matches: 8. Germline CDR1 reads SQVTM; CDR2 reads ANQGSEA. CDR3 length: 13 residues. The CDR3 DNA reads TGCAGCGTCGGGACTAGCACGATGAAGACCCAGTACTTC. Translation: CSVGTSTMKTQYF. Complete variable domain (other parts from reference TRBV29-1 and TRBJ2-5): SAVISQKPSRDICQRGTSLTIQCQVDSQVTMMFWYRQQPGQSLTLIATANQGSEATYESGFVIDKFPISRPNLTFSTLTVSNMSPEDSSIYLCSVGTSTMKTQYFGPGTRLLVL.

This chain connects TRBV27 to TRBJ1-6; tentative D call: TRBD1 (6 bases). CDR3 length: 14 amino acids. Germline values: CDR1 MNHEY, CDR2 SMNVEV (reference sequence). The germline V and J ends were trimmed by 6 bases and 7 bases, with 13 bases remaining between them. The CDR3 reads CASSSGQLNSPLHF. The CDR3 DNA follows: TGTGCCAGCAGCTCCGGACAGTTGAATTCACCCCTCCACTTT.

CDR3 bases: TGCGCCAGCAGCTTGGGCCCGGGACAGGGCGACTCCTACAATGAGCAGTTCTTC. This codes for CASSLGPGQGDSYNEQFF. The genes are TRBV5-1 and TRBJ2-1, with 9 bases identical to TRBD1. The CDR3 length is 18 residues. J was trimmed by 0 bases and V by 0 bases; bases with no gene match: 7. The germline gives CDR1 SGHRS, CDR2 YFSETQ.

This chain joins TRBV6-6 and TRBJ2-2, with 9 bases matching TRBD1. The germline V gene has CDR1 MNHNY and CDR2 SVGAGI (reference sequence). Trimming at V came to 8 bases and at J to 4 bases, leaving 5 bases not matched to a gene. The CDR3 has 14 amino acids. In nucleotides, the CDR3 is TGTGCCAGCTCCGGACAGGGGATCACCGGGGAGCTGTTTTTT. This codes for CASSGQGITGELFF.

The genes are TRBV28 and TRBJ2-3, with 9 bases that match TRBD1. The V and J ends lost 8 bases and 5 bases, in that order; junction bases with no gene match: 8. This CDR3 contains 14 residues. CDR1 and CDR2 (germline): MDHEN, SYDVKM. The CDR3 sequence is CASGPTGGGDTQYF. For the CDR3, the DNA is TGTGCCAGCGGCCCGACAGGGGGAGGAGATACGCAGTATTTT.